This T cell receptor (beta chain) was captured in a study of beta chain features in type 1 diabetes. This clone has just a few counts. Sequenced material consisted of expressed TCRB transcripts (all of the isolated RNA was reverse transcribed). Assay used: immunoSEQ multiplex PCR; TCRdb lists only in-frame clones, some missing. The sample has hundreds of thousands of clones, 55% to 70% seen once; the top ten hold around 0.05%. V shed 1 base and J 7 bases; nucleotides not matched to a gene: 2. Per germline, CDR1 GTSNPN and CDR2 SVGIG (reference sequence). The CDR3 sequence is 12 residues long. The TCR comes from a man under 40 in good health. The specimen was naive CD4+ T cells from blood. This sequence joins TRBV30 and TRBJ1-2, with TRBD1 identical over 8 bases. The DNA of the CDR3 is TGTGCCTGGAGTGGCAGGGGGCCTGGCTACACCTTC. It encodes CAWSGRGPGYTF.